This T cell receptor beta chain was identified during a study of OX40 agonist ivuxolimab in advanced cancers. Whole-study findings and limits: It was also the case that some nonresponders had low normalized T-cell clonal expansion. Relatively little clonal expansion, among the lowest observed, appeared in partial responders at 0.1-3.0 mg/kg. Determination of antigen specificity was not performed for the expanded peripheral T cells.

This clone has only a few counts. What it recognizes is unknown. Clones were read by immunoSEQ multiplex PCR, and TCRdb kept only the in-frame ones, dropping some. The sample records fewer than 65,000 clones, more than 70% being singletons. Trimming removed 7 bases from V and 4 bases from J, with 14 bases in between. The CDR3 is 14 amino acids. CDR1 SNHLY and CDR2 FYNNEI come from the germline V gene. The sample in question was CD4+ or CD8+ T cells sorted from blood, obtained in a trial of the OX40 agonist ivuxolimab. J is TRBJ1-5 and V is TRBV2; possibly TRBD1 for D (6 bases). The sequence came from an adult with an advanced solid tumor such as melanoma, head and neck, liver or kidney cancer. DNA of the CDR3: TGTGCCAGCAAGGCGGGGGGGCGAAATCAGCCCCAGCATTTT. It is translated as CASKAGGRNQPQHF.